The T cell receptor (beta chain) described here comes from a study of shared clonotypes between healthy human individuals. Overall study results and limits: A handful of donors had around 5% of their naive CD4 clonotypes in common. Blood alone was sampled, and tissue repertoires likely differ.

CDR3 length: 15 residues. Germline CDR1 and CDR2: LNHDA and SQIVND (reference sequence). Trimming left V 2 bases short and J 3 bases short, with 13 bases between. Each sorted subset replicate got 200 ng genomic DNA, approximately 27,000 genomes. Using immunoSEQ multiplex PCR, the repertoire was profiled, and TCRdb retains in-frame clones only, with some absent. The table lists hundreds of thousands of clones, about 80% of them singletons. Points on this clone: Its antigen is currently unknown.

Sequencing input: memory CD4+ T cells sorted from blood. Described subset: CD45RA-negative fraction. The sequence derives from a woman in her thirties in good health. The genes are TRBV19 and TRBJ1-1; the D gene is possibly TRBD1 (5 bases). CDR3 DNA: TGTGCCAGTAGTATAAAGGCAGGGAGCGACACTGAAGCTTTCTTT. Protein: CASSIKAGSDTEAFF.